The clone carrying this TCR beta chain came up many times. V gave up 3 bases and J gave up 3 bases, with 12 bases separating them. The CDR3 loop spans 14 amino acids. Germline-derived CDR1 and CDR2 are GTSNPN and SVGIG (reference sequence). The data were taken from a study of T cells in Graves' hyperthyroidism and ophthalmopathy. Amplification of TCR beta CDR3 regions used RNA as the template. With the HTBI primer set, the TCR CDR3 went through a first round of RT-PCR. Each CDR3 protein is one row after TCRdb ran MiXCR on the multiplex PCR reads. The sample consists of about 360,000 distinct CDR3 sequences, around 14% of them appearing once.

The chain carries TRBV30 and TRBJ2-4; no reliable D call. The sample was blood. This TCR was recovered from a woman between 18 and 30 years old with Graves' hyperthyroidism. CDR3 loop: CAWRSRWGKNIQYF. The CDR3 DNA follows: TGTGCCTGGAGGTCCAGATGGGGCAAAAACATTCAGTACTTC. The full variable domain, its missing parts supplied by reference TRBV30 and TRBJ2-4, is SQTIHQWPATLVQPVGSPLSLECTVEGTSNPNLYWYRQAAGRGLQLLFYSVGIGQISSEVPQNLSASRPQDRQFILSSKKLLLSDSGFYLCAWRSRWGKNIQYFGAGTRLSVL.